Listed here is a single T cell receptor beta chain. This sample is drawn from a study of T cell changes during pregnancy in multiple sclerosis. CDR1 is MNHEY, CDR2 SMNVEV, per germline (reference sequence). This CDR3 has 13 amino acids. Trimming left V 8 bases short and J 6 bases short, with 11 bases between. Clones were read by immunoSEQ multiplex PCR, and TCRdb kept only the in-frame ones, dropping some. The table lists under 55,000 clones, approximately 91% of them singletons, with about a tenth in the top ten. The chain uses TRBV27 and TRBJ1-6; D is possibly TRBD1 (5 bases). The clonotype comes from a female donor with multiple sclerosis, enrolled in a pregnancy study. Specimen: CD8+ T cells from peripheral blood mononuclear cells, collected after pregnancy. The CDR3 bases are TGTGCCAGCGCCCTGCAGGGTAATTCACCCCTCCACTTT. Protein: CASALQGNSPLHF.